Listed below are T cell receptor beta chains from one sample, sequenced in a study of blood T cell repertoires in COVID-19. Produced via immunoSEQ multiplex PCR; TCRdb's table is partial and in-frame only. The data contain under 250,000 clones, just under 85% of them singletons. Sequenced sample: peripheral blood. Every receptor here comes from a woman aged 45-60 years with active or convalescent COVID-19. Each CDR3 is given with its conserved first and last residue. The D gene is left open where the match is weak. A clone size is listed for some rows: how often the clone was seen (once, few, many), or a class if it is expanded.

TRBJ1-3,-,-,TRBV3-1/TRBV3-2,TGTGCCAGCAGCCAGGGAACAGGAGACTCTGGAAACACCATATATTTT,CASSQGTGDSGNTIYF
TRBJ2-1,TRBD2,-,TRBV4-2,TGTGCCAGCAGCCAAGGAACGAGACTAGCGGGAGGAACCCACAATGAGCAGTTCTTC,CASSQGTRLAGGTHNEQFF
TRBJ2-3,TRBD1,-,TRBV18,TGTGCCAGCTCATCGACAGGGAGCACAGATACGCAGTATTTT,CASSSTGSTDTQYF
TRBJ1-2,-,few,TRBV6-5,TGTGCCAGCAGTTCATATGGAGAGGTCCATAACTATGGCTACACCTTC,CASSSYGEVHNYGYTF
TRBJ2-1,-,-,TRBV28,TGTGCCAGCAGTTCTTCAGGGACACCATACAATGAGCAGTTCTTC,CASSSSGTPYNEQFF
TRBJ1-6,TRBD1,-,TRBV27,TGTGCCAACGACAGGGGTTCACCCCTCCACTTT,CANDRGSPLHF
TRBJ1-2,TRBD1,large,TRBV6-2/TRBV6-3,TGTGCCAGCAGTTACTCGACAGAGGGACAGGGGACCTATGGCTACACCTTC,CASSYSTEGQGTYGYTF
TRBJ1-2,TRBD1,-,TRBV6-1,TGTGCCAGCAGTGAATTTTTCTTGGGACAGGGGAGTAACTATGGCTACACCTTC,CASSEFFLGQGSNYGYTF
TRBJ1-1,TRBD1,-,TRBV7-9,TGTGCCAGCAGCCGACAGGGGAACACTGAAGCTTTCTTT,CASSRQGNTEAFF
TRBJ2-2,-,-,TRBV15,TGTGCCACCACAGACACAAACACCGGGGAGCTGTTTTTT,CATTDTNTGELFF
TRBJ1-5,-,-,TRBV6-5,TGTGCCAGCAGGCCCGCGAATCAGCCCCAGCATTTT,CASRPANQPQHF
TRBJ1-2,-,-,TRBV5-6,TGTGCCAGCAGGGCAGGGTCCGGCTACACCTTC,CASRAGSGYTF
TRBJ2-5,-,once,TRBV18,TGTGCCAGCTCACCTACGGCTGGGGCAGAGACCCAGTACTTC,CASSPTAGAETQYF
TRBJ1-4,-,few,TRBV18,TGTGCCAGCTCACCAGGTGATGACGGGGAAAAACTGTTTTTT,CASSPGDDGEKLFF
TRBJ2-6,TRBD1,few,TRBV7-3,TGTGCCAGCAGCCCCGGCCAGGGGGGACAGGGGATTGGGGCCAACGTCCTGACTTTC,CASSPGQGGQGIGANVLTF
TRBJ2-5,-,-,TRBV7-8,TGTGCCAGCAGCCACCCCGGGTCCCAAGAGACCCAGTACTTC,CASSHPGSQETQYF
TRBJ1-1,TRBD1,-,TRBV27,TGTGCCAGCAGCCCGACTGACAGGGGGCGAACTGAAGCTTTCTTT,CASSPTDRGRTEAFF
TRBJ1-5,-,few,TRBV3-1/TRBV3-2,TGTGCCAGCAGCCGAGACCGACCACAGGGAAGCAATCAGCCCCAGCATTTT,CASSRDRPQGSNQPQHF
TRBJ2-7,-,-,TRBV12-3/TRBV12-4,TGTGCCAGCAGTACTGCTCGAGAGCAGTACTTC,CASSTAREQYF
TRBJ2-1,TRBD2,-,TRBV9,TGTGCCAGCAGCGTAACTAGCGGAGGGTTTTACAATGAGCAGTTCTTC,CASSVTSGGFYNEQFF
TRBJ1-6,-,-,TRBV19,TGTGCCAGTAGTATAGGACACAGTAATTCACCCCTCCACTTT,CASSIGHSNSPLHF
TRBJ1-1,-,-,TRBV19,TGTGCCAGTAGTACCCCAGGAACGCAGGTCACTGAAGCTTTCTTT,CASSTPGTQVTEAFF
TRBJ2-7,-,-,TRBV18,TGTGCCAGCTCACCACGACAGGGAGGCGAGCAGTACTTC,CASSPRQGGEQYF
TRBJ1-1,TRBD1,few,TRBV14,TGTGCCAGCAGCCAGGCCGGGACAGGGCGGGGGACTGAAGCTTTCTTT,CASSQAGTGRGTEAFF
TRBJ1-4,-,once,TRBV6-5,TGTGCCAGCAGTCCCCGGAGGGTATCTAATGAAAAACTGTTTTTT,CASSPRRVSNEKLFF
TRBJ2-3,TRBD1,-,TRBV7-6,TGTGCCAGCAGCTTAGGGAGCGGACAGGCTTTGACAGATACGCAGTATTTT,CASSLGSGQALTDTQYF
TRBJ2-5,-,-,TRBV25-1,TGTGCCAGCAGTGAACCCAGGGGCCAAGAGACCCAGTACTTC,CASSEPRGQETQYF
TRBJ2-7,TRBD1,once,TRBV19,TGTGCCAGTAGTATATCCCGGGACAGTAACGAGCAGTACTTC,CASSISRDSNEQYF
TRBJ1-2,-,-,TRBV3-1/TRBV3-2,TGTGCCAGCAGCCAGGCAGGCGTTTACTATGGCTACACCTTC,CASSQAGVYYGYTF
TRBJ2-2,TRBD1,-,TRBV5-1,TGCGCCAGCAGCTCCGGACAGGGATCCGGGGAGCTGTTTTTT,CASSSGQGSGELFF
TRBJ2-3,TRBD2,-,TRBV28,TGTGCCAGCAGCCTAGGATCCGCGGGGGGGCTGATAGATACGCAGTATTTT,CASSLGSAGGLIDTQYF
TRBJ1-1,TRBD1,-,TRBV14,TGTGCCAGCAGCCCCTGGGACAGGGGCGGCACTGAAGCTTTCTTT,CASSPWDRGGTEAFF
TRBJ1-2,TRBD1,-,TRBV6-5,TGTGCCAGCAGTTACACAGGGGACTATGGCTACACCTTC,CASSYTGDYGYTF
TRBJ2-3,-,-,TRBV20-1,TGCAGTGCACGCCCGGAGGATACGCAGTATTTT,CSARPEDTQYF
TRBJ1-3,-,-,TRBV3-1/TRBV3-2,TGTGCCAGCAGCTTAAAGACAGATGGAAACACCATATATTTT,CASSLKTDGNTIYF
TRBJ2-2,-,-,TRBV5-4,TGTGCCAGCAGCCTCGCGAACACCGGGGAGCTGTTTTTT,CASSLANTGELFF
TRBJ2-3,TRBD1,once,TRBV6-5,TGTGCCAGCAGGAGACAGGGGGCTAGCACAGATACGCAGTATTTT,CASRRQGASTDTQYF
TRBJ2-5,TRBD1,once,TRBV2,TGTGCCAGCAGTGGGCCTCCAGGGGGCGTGGGAGAGACCCAGTACTTC,CASSGPPGGVGETQYF